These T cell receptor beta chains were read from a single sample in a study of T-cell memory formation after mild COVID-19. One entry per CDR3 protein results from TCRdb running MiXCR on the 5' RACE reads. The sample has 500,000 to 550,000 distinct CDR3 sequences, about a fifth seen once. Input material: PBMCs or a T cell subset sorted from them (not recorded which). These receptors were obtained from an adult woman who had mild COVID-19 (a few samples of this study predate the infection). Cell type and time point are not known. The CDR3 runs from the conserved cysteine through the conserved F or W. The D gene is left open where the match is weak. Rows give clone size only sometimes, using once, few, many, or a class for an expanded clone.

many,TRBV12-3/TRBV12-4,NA,CASCRTNEKLFF
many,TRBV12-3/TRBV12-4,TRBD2,CASGGKTSYEQYF
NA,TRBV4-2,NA,CASSQGVLVDGYTF
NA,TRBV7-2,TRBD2,CASSLVGRAGDTQYF
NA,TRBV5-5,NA,CASSLGLGGGTDTQYF
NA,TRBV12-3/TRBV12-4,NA,CASSLSGGPKEYF
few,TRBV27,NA,CASRSLGGTYEQYF
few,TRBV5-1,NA,CASSSGSDELFF
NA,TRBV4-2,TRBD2,CASSQWTSGTDTQYF
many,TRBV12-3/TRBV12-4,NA,CASSQGRVWAYEQYF
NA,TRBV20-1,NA,CSASLDDSTDTQYF
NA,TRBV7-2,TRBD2,CASSLLILAGGQGRTDTQYF
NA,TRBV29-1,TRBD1,CSVAGGNTDTQYF
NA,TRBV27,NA,CATYGRGPYEQYF
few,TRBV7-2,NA,CASSPVSYEQYF
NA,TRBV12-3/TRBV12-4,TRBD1,CASSRTGTSYEQYF
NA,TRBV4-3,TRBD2,CASSQHSGRTDTQYF
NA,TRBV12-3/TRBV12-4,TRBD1,CASRVGQGMDTQYF
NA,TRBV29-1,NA,CSVGQRYEQYF
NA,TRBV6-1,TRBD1,CASSRDRHNQPQHF
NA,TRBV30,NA,CAWSVPGGNQPQHF
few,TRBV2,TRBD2,CASKPAGVDETQYF
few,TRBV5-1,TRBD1,CASSPRQGISYNEQFF
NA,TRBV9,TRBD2,CASSVAPSGDYEQYF
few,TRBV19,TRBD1,CASCGRDRDTQYF
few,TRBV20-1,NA,CSAKESAWANTIYF
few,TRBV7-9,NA,CASTVSWEYAFDEQFF
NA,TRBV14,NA,CASSPEQPYITDTQYF
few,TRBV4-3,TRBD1,CASSQGKQGSGYEQYF
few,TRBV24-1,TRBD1,CATSEGSTGQGEAFF
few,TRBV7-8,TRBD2,CASSLTWKVGIAGGETQYF
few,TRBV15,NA,CATSRGDGAWGEQYF
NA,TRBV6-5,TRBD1,CASSLDRGLGANVLTF
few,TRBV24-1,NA,CATSEGRYSNQPQHF
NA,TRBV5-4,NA,CASSPTPGVPTEAFF
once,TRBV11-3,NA,CASSLSFNQPQHF
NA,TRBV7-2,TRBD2,CASSLNLVAGETQYF
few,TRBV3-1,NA,CASTPASSGTEAFF
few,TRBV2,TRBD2,CASSEEGLRMGEQFF
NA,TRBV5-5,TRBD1,CASSLGQGQLLQETQYF
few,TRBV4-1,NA,CASSPSGYPYNSPLHF
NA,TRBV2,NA,CASSERLALTDTQYF